A single sample is the source of the 21 T cell receptor beta chains below, sequenced in a study of beta chain features in type 1 diabetes. Isolated RNA was reverse transcribed in full, so expressed TCRB transcripts were sequenced. Some clones are missing from TCRdb's copy, which holds only in-frame ones; the method was immunoSEQ multiplex PCR. The sample carries 500,000 to 800,000 clones, approximately 13% recorded once. Antigens of these TCRs are unknown. Study-level results: People with Type 1 diabetes carried modestly yet significantly shorter TCRB CDR3s in all four CD4+ subsets.

Specimen: naive CD4+ T cells from blood. Receptors originate from a man aged 25-45 years with type 1 diabetes.

The V and J genes are TRBV19 and TRBJ1-5, with unresolved D. V was trimmed by 1 base and J by 1 base, leaving 14 bases between them. The CDR3 contains 17 residues. Germline V gene data show CDR1 as LNHDA and CDR2 as SQIVND (reference sequence). The CDR3 DNA is TGTGCCAGTAGTATAGGAGGGTCAGGCGGGAGCAATCAGCCCCAGCATTTT. This codes for CASSIGGSGGSNQPQHF.

The gene calls are TRBV9 and TRBJ2-7; D may be TRBD2 (5 bases). The CDR3 is made up of 14 amino acids. In germline, CDR1 is SGDLS, CDR2 YYNGEE. Trimming took 0 bases from V and 5 from J, leaving 12 bases between them. The DNA of the CDR3 is TGTGCCAGCAGCGTAGACCCAAGCGGCCACGAGCAGTACTTC. Translated: CASSVDPSGHEQYF.

This clone showed up just a few times. The chain joins TRBV18 to TRBJ2-7; D is perhaps TRBD1 or TRBD2 (5 bases each). V was pared by 2 bases and J by 0 bases, with 14 bases between. The CDR3 spans 16 residues. CDR1 KGHSH and CDR2 LQKENI come from the germline V gene. The CDR3: CASSPSPGTSSYEQYF. CDR3 DNA sequence: TGTGCCAGCTCACCATCCCCCGGGACCAGCTCCTACGAGCAGTACTTC.

The table lists this clone with a few counts. This chain connects TRBV6-6 to TRBJ2-7; TRBD1 aligns across 7 bases. The V gene's germline CDR1 is MNHNY and CDR2 SVGAGI (reference sequence). J was trimmed by 0 bases and V by 7 bases; bases with no gene match: 9. This CDR3 comprises 15 residues. CDR3 amino acids: CASNRGQVLSYEQYF. The CDR3 DNA follows: TGTGCCAGCAACCGAGGACAGGTACTCTCCTACGAGCAGTACTTC.

This sequence joins TRBV6-1 and TRBJ2-5, with D maybe TRBD1 (5 bases). V was pared by 6 bases and J by 1 base, with 15 bases between. The CDR3 is made up of 15 amino acids. Germline CDR1 reads MNHNS; CDR2 reads SASEGT. The CDR3, as DNA: TGTGCCAGCAGCGCAAATCAGGGATTCCAAGAGACCCAGTACTTC. This translates into CASSANQGFQETQYF.

The V gene is TRBV7-3, the J gene TRBJ2-2; no reliable D call. Trimming removed 3 bases from V and 3 bases from J, with 5 bases in between. CDR1 is SGHTA, CDR2 FQGTGA, per germline. The CDR3 sequence is 13 residues long. The CDR3 DNA sequence: TGTGCCAGCAGCTTCACTCACACCGGGGAGCTGTTTTTT. Its protein product is CASSFTHTGELFF.

This clone turned up a few times. The V and J genes are TRBV28 and TRBJ2-3; possibly TRBD2 for D (5 bases). The CDR3 consists of 17 residues. The V and J ends lost 4 bases and 2 bases respectively, with 19 bases between them. The germline V gene has CDR1 MDHEN and CDR2 SYDVKM. CDR3 sequence: CASSWSSASGDTDTQYF. DNA of the CDR3: TGTGCCAGCAGTTGGAGTTCGGCCAGCGGCGACACAGATACGCAGTATTTT. Combining the CDR3 with reference TRBV28 and TRBJ2-3 gives the whole variable domain DVKVTQSSRYLVKRTGEKVFLECVQDMDHENMFWYRQDPGLGLRLIYFSYDVKMKEKGDIPEGYSVSREKKERFSLILESASTNQTSMYLCASSWSSASGDTDTQYFGPGTRLTVL.

The chain uses TRBV6-5 and TRBJ2-3, with D perhaps given as TRBD1 or TRBD2 (5 bases each). Trimming cost V 4 bases and J 5 bases, with 16 bases left between them. The CDR3 loop spans 15 amino acids. Germline lookup yields CDR1 MNHEY and CDR2 SVGAGI. The CDR3 is CASSSLGAEIDTQYF. The DNA of the CDR3 is TGTGCCAGCAGTTCCCTCGGGGCGGAAATAGATACGCAGTATTTT.

V gene TRBV7-2 combines with J gene TRBJ2-2; D is perhaps TRBD1 (6 bases). Trimming took off 4 bases at V and 3 bases at J, with 9 bases between the two ends. The CDR3 spans 14 residues. Germline loops: CDR1 SGHTA, CDR2 FQGNSA. CDR3 sequence (DNA): TGTGCCAGCAGCTCACAGGGTTACACCGGGGAGCTGTTTTTT. Protein: CASSSQGYTGELFF. The complete variable domain, with remaining parts taken from reference TRBV7-2 and TRBJ2-2, reads GAGVSQSPSNKVTEKGKDVELRCDPISGHTALYWYRQSLGQGLEFLIYFQGNSAPDKSGLPSDRFSAERTGGSVSTLTIQRTQQEDSAVYLCASSSQGYTGELFFGEGSRLTVL.

This clone was detected a few times. The gene calls are TRBV2 and TRBJ1-2; TRBD1 is a possible D gene (6 bases). The CDR3 extends over 13 amino acids. The V end lost 4 bases, the J end lost 8 bases, and 14 bases lay between the germline ends. From germline, CDR1 is SNHLY and CDR2 FYNNEI. The CDR3 spells CASSVLQGTGYTF. CDR3 sequence (DNA): TGTGCCAGCAGTGTTTTACAGGGTACGGGCTACACCTTC.

The chain couples TRBV5-6 to TRBJ1-5; no reliable D call. V lost 1 base to trimming and J lost 2 bases, with 7 bases between them. Germline loops: CDR1 SGHDT, CDR2 YYEEEE. The CDR3 covers 14 residues. The CDR3 protein is CASSLQWGNQPQHF. The CDR3 DNA follows: TGTGCCAGCAGCTTGCAGTGGGGCAATCAGCCCCAGCATTTT. The entire variable domain, with the rest obtained from reference TRBV5-6 and TRBJ1-5, is as follows: DAGVTQSPTHLIKTRGQQVTLRCSPKSGHDTVSWYQQALGQGPQFIFQYYEEEERQRGNFPDRFSGHQFPNYSSELNVNALLLGDSALYLCASSLQWGNQPQHFGDGTRLSIL.

The chain recombines TRBV7-2 with TRBJ2-3; 8 bases are a match to TRBD2. The germline V gene has CDR1 SGHTA and CDR2 FQGNSA. This CDR3 has 13 residues. V lost 3 bases and J lost 14; bases outside the gene matches: 10. CDR3 nucleotide sequence: TGTGCCAGCAGCTTTGGGATGGGACTAGAAGCGTATTTT. This sequence encodes CASSFGMGLEAYF.

This clone was seen a handful of times. Other nucleotide sequences in the sample specify the same CDR3. V is TRBV28 and J is TRBJ1-2; 7 positions agree with TRBD1. The CDR3 runs 13 residues. Per the germline V gene, CDR1 is MDHEN and CDR2 is SYDVKM. J lost 2 bases, V lost 6 bases, and 3 bases had no gene match. In DNA, the CDR3 is TGTGCCAGCAGGTTGACAGGGAACTATGGCTACACCTTC. Translation: CASRLTGNYGYTF.

The V call is TRBV4-2, the J call TRBJ2-7; 9 bases are shared with TRBD1. V trimming: 1 base; J trimming: 3 bases; junction bases outside the gene matches: 4. Germline-derived CDR1 and CDR2 are LGHNA and YNFKEQ. This CDR3 is built from 15 residues. CDR3: CASSQVPGQGYEQYF. The CDR3 nucleotides read TGTGCCAGCAGCCAAGTACCGGGACAGGGCTACGAGCAGTACTTC.

This clone was detected only a few times. The chain links TRBV7-9 to TRBJ2-1; either TRBD1 or TRBD2 may supply D (5 bases each). The germline V gene has CDR1 SEHNR and CDR2 FQNEAQ (reference sequence). Trimming stripped 3 bases from V and 4 bases from J, with 13 bases between. The CDR3 has 15 amino acids. CDR3 in amino acids: CASSLGVVNYNEQFF. CDR3 nucleotides: TGTGCCAGCAGCTTGGGGGTCGTAAATTACAATGAGCAGTTCTTC.

The rearrangement joins TRBV9 to TRBJ2-7, with 9 bases fitting TRBD2. The CDR3 contains 14 residues. Germline V gene sequence: CDR1 SGDLS, CDR2 YYNGEE. The trim removed 4 bases at V and 4 bases at J, leaving 6 bases unmatched. This chain's CDR3 is CASSPSGGRYEQYF. The CDR3 DNA is TGTGCCAGCAGCCCAAGCGGGGGGAGGTACGAGCAGTACTTC. The full variable domain, in which reference TRBV9 and TRBJ2-7 provide the parts outside the CDR3, is DSGVTQTPKHLITATGQRVTLRCSPRSGDLSVYWYQQSLDQGLQFLIQYYNGEERAKGNILERFSAQQFPDLHSELNLSSLELGDSALYFCASSPSGGRYEQYFGPGTRLTVT.

The V gene is TRBV2, the J gene TRBJ2-5; 7 bases line up with TRBD1. V gave up 6 bases and J gave up 0 bases; unmatched junction bases: 4. Germline V lookup: CDR1 SNHLY, CDR2 FYNNEI. This CDR3 has 14 residues. DNA of the CDR3: TGTGCCAGCAGGGTGGGACAGAACCAAGAGACCCAGTACTTC. This sequence encodes CASRVGQNQETQYF. The whole variable domain, filled in from reference TRBV2 and TRBJ2-5, reads EPEVTQTPSHQVTQMGQEVILRCVPISNHLYFYWYRQILGQKVEFLVSFYNNEISEKSEIFDDQFSVERPDGSNFTLKIRSTKLEDSAMYFCASRVGQNQETQYFGPGTRLLVL.

The chain combines TRBV6-5 with TRBJ1-5; weak D call: TRBD1 (6 bases). Trimming took 6 bases from V and 5 from J, leaving 17 bases between them. The CDR3 spans 15 residues. The germline CDR1 and CDR2 sequences are MNHEY and SVGAGI. The CDR3: CASRNGGGADQPQHF. The DNA for the CDR3 is TGTGCCAGCAGAAACGGAGGGGGGGCGGATCAGCCCCAGCATTTT.

For the CDR3, the DNA is TGTGCCAGCAGTTACCCGTCTAGCTCAGATACGCAGTATTTT. Its translation: CASSYPSSSDTQYF. The chain carries TRBV6-6 and TRBJ2-3; possibly TRBD2 for D (5 bases). The germline V and J ends were trimmed by 2 bases and 4 bases, with 10 bases remaining between them. This CDR3 has 14 residues. Germline CDR1 and CDR2: MNHNY and SVGAGI (reference sequence).

This clone was observed a handful of times. The chain carries TRBV7-9 and TRBJ2-5, with D perhaps TRBD2 (6 bases). The tail of the sequence fits TRBJ2-7 better, so the J call may be wrong. This CDR3 has 11 residues. Germline values: CDR1 SEHNR, CDR2 FQNEAQ (reference sequence). For the CDR3, the DNA is TGTGCTGGGGGGAACTCCTACGAGCAGTACTTC. Translated, it gives CAGGNSYEQYF.

Comments on this clone: Other nucleotide sequences in the sample specify the same CDR3. The V call is TRBV20-1, the J call TRBJ2-2; 7 bases align to TRBD2. Germline V CDR1 and CDR2: DFQATT, SNEGSKA (reference sequence). CDR3 size: 11 residues. With 5 bases clipped from V and 6 bases from J, the junction kept 0 bases outside the gene matches. The CDR3 loop is CSARGAGELFF. The DNA of the CDR3 is TGCAGTGCTCGGGGGGCCGGGGAGCTGTTTTTT.